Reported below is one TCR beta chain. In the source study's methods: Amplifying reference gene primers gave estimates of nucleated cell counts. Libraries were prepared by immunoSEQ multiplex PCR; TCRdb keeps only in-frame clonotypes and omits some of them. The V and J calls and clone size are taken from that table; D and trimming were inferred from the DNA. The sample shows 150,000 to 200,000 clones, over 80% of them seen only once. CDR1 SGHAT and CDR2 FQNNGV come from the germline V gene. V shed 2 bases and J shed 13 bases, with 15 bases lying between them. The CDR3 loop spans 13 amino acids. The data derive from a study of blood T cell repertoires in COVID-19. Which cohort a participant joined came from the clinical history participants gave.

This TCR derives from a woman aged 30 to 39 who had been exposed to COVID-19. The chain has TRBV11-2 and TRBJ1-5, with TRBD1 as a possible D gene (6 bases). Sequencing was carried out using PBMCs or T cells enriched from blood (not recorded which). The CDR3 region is CASSLQRHTGQHF. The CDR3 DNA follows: TGTGCCAGCAGCTTACAACGTCACACAGGGCAGCATTTT.